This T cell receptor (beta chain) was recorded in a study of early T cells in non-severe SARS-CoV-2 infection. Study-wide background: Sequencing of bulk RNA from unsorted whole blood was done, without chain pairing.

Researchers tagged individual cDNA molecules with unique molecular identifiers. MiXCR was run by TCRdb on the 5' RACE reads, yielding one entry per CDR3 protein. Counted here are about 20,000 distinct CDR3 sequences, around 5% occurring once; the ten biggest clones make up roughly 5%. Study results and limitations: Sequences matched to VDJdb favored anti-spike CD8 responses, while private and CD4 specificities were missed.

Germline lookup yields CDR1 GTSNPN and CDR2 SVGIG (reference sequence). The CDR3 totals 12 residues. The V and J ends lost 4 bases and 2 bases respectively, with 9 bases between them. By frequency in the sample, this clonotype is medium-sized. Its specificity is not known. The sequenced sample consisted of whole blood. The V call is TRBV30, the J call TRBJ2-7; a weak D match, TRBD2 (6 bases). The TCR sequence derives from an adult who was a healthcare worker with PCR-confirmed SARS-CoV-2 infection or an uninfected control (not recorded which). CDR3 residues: CAWTGDPYEQYF. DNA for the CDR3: TGTGCCTGGACGGGGGACCCCTACGAGCAGTACTTC.